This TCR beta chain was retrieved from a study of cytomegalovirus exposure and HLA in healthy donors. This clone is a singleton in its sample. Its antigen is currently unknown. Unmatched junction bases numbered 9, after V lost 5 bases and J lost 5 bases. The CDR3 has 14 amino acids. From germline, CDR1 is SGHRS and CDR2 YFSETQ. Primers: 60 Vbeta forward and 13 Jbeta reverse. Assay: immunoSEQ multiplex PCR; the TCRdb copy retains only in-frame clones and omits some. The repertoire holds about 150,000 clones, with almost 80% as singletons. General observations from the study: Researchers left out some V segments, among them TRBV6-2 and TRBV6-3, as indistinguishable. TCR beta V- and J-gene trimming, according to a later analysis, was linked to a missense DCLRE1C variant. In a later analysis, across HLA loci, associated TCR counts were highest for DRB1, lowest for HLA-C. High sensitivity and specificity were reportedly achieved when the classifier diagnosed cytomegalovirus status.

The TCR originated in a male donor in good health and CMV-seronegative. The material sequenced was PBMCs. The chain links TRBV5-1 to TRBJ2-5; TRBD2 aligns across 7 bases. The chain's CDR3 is CASRSAGLRETQYF. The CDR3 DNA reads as TGCGCCAGCAGGTCGGCGGGACTAAGGGAGACCCAGTACTTC. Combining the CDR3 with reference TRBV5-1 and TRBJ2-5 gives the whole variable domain KAGVTQTPRYLIKTRGQQVTLSCSPISGHRSVSWYQQTPGQGLQFLFEYFSETQRNKGNFPGRFSGRQFSNSRSEMNVSTLELGDSALYLCASRSAGLRETQYFGPGTRLLVL.